The 2 T cell receptor beta chains below come from one sample, sequenced in a study of T cells after yellow fever vaccination. MiXCR, applied by TCRdb to the 5' RACE reads, yields one record per CDR3 protein. This sample yields 600,000 to 750,000 distinct CDR3 sequences, of which 9% to 15% are seen a single time; 14% to 15% belongs to the top ten. The material sequenced was PBMCs, taken on the day of the yellow fever booster vaccination. The receptors shown here come from a man aged 25 to 40 who received the YFV17D yellow fever vaccine.

The CDR3 bases are TGCGCCAGCAGCCAGAACCCGTGGGGCAGGGGGCGGACAGATACGCAGTATTTT. This encodes CASSQNPWGRGRTDTQYF. V is TRBV4-3 and J is TRBJ2-3, with 8 positions matching TRBD1. This CDR3 is built from 18 residues. Per germline, CDR1 LGHNA and CDR2 YSLEER. The junction had 14 bases not matched to a gene; V was cut back by 3 bases and J by 3 bases.

The chain carries TRBV27 and TRBJ1-5; D may be TRBD1 (5 bases). V dropped 2 bases and J dropped 0 bases, with 8 bases sitting between them. Germline assignment: CDR1 MNHEY and CDR2 SMNVEV (reference sequence). The CDR3 is 15 residues long. The CDR3 loop is CASSLTGASNQPQHF. In DNA form, the CDR3 reads TGTGCCAGCAGTTTAACCGGGGCTAGCAATCAGCCCCAGCATTTT.